The sequence of this TCR beta chain was determined in a study of early T cells in non-severe SARS-CoV-2 infection listed by TCRdb under 2021. Turning to the overall study: TCR sequencing used bulk RNA from unsorted whole blood, so alpha and beta chains could not be paired.

The library was obtained by 5' RACE. The instrument was a NextSeq 500. To correct for sequencing error and PCR bias, the TCR library protocol tagged individual cDNA molecules with unique molecular identifiers. Sequencing covered both TCR alpha and beta chains, and within each sample the abundances of alpha and beta sequences were tightly co-correlated. Per the original workflow: Decombinator V4 was used to annotate the V gene, J gene and CDR3 of the TCR sequences. Expanded TCRs were defined as changing significantly between any two time points under a Poisson model with p below 0.0001. TCR abundances were normalised to the total number of TCRs sequenced per sample and expressed as counts per million. MAIT TCRs were defined by TRAV1-2 paired with TRAJ12, TRAJ20 or TRAJ33, and iNKT TCRs by TRAV10 paired with TRAJ18. A search of VDJdb, accessed on 1 November 2021, was run for TCRs annotated to CMV, EBV and SARS-CoV-2, with TCRs annotated for multiple antigens excluded. TCRdb took the public reads, trimmed them with fastp at Q25, ran MiXCR for clone calling and kept in-frame beta chains. Rows merge per CDR3 protein into single entries with the most common DNA and genes. The V and J calls were not made by the authors but by TCRdb's processing. This sample gives tens of thousands of distinct CDR3 sequences in total; approximately 13% of them show up just once. In total, the top ten clones hold around 7% of the sample.

A word on this clonotype: Its antigen remains undetermined. No base quality values were provided; no much bigger clone lies one nucleotide off.

Results and caveats for the whole study, not just this receptor: VDJdb matching was skewed toward anti-spike CD8 responses and likely underestimated virus-specific expansions, missing private and CD4 specificities.

This was a case-control study nested in a cohort of healthcare workers in London, UK, who had nasopharyngeal swab PCR tests and blood samples taken every week. Healthcare workers were recruited during the week of the UK lockdown, between 23 and 31 March 2020, and followed weekly for up to roughly 15 weeks. Spanning cysteine to phenylalanine, the CDR3 consists of 15 amino acids. Only the CDR3 portion is preserved as DNA: 45 bases, with reading frame beginning at the first base. V is cut back by 1 base and J by 3 bases, with 3 bases in the junction unmatched. The germline V gene supplies CDR1 SGHVT and CDR2 SQSDAQ.

The rearrangement joined TRBV7-4 to TRBJ1-5; a stretch of 7 junction bases matches TRBD1. The sequenced sample was whole blood. This TCR was sampled from an adult who was a healthcare worker with PCR-confirmed SARS-CoV-2 infection or an uninfected control (not recorded which). The CDR3: CASSLGGGPNQPQHF. The sequenced DNA is TGTGCCAGCAGCTTAGGAGGGGGCCCCAATCAGCCCCAGCATTTT.